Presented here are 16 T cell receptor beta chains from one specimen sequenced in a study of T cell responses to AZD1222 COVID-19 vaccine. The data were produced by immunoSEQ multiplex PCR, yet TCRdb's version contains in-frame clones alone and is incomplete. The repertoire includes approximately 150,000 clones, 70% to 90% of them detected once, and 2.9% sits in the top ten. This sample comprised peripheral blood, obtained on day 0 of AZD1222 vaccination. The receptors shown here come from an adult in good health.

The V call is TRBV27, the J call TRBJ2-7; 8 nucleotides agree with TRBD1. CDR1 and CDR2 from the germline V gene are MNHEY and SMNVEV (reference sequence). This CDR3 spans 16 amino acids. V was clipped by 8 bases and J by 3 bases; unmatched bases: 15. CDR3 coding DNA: TGTGCCAGCGGACAGGGAGAAGGAAGCGGGTTCTACGAGCAGTACTTC. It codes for CASGQGEGSGFYEQYF.

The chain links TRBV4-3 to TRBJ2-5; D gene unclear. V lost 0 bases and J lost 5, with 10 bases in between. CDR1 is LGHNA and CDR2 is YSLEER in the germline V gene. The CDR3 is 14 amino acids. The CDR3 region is CASSQEAGRETQYF. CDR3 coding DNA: TGCGCCAGCAGCCAAGAGGCAGGCAGGGAGACCCAGTACTTC.

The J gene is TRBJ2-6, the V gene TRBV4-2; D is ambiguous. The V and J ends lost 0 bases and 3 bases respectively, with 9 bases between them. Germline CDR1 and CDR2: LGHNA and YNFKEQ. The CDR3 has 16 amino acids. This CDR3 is CASSQDQVFGANVLTF. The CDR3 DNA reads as TGTGCCAGCAGCCAAGATCAGGTTTTTGGGGCCAACGTCCTGACTTTC.

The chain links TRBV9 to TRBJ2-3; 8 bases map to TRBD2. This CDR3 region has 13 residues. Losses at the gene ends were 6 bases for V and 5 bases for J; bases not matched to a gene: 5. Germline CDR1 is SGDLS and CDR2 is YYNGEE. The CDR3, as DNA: TGTGCCAGCACCTCCGGGGGGGAAGATACGCAGTATTTT. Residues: CASTSGGEDTQYF.

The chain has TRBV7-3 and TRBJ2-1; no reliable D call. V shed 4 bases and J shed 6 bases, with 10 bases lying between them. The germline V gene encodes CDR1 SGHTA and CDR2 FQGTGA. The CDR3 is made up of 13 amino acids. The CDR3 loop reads CASSYIPSNEQFF. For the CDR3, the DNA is TGTGCCAGCAGCTATATCCCGTCCAATGAGCAGTTCTTC.

The CDR3: CASSGQANYPNQPQHF. The CDR3 DNA is TGTGCCAGCAGCGGACAGGCCAATTATCCCAATCAGCCCCAGCATTTT. V is TRBV7-2 and J is TRBJ1-5; 7 bases align to TRBD1. The V gene end was trimmed by 5 bases and the J gene end by 3 bases; junction bases not matched to a gene: 10. CDR1 is SGHTA and CDR2 is FQGNSA in the germline V gene. The CDR3 covers 16 residues.

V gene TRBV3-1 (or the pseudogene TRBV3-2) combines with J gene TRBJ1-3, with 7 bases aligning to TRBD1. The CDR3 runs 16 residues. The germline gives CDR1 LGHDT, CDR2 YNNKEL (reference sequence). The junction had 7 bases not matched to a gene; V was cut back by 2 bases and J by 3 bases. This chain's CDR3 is CASSQWDSLVGNTIYF. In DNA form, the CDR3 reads TGTGCCAGCAGCCAATGGGACAGTCTGGTTGGAAACACCATATATTTT.

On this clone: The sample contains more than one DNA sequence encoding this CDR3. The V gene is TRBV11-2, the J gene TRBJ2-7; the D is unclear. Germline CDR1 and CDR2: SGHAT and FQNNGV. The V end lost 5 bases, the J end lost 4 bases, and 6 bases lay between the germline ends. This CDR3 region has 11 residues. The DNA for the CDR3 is TGTGCCAGCAGCCCCGGGTACGAGCAGTACTTC. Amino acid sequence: CASSPGYEQYF. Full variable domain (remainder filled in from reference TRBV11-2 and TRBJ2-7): EAGVAQSPRYKIIEKRQSVAFWCNPISGHATLYWYQQILGQGPKLLIQFQNNGVVDDSQLPKDRFSAERLKGVDSTLKIQPAKLEDSAVYLCASSPGYEQYFGPGTRLTVT.

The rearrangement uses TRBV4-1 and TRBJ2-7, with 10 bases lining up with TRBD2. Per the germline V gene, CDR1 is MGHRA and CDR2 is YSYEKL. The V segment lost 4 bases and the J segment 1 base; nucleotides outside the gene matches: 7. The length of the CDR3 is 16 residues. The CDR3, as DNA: TGCGCCAGCAGCCGCGTGAAACTAGCGGGGTCCTACGAGCAGTACTTC. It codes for CASSRVKLAGSYEQYF.

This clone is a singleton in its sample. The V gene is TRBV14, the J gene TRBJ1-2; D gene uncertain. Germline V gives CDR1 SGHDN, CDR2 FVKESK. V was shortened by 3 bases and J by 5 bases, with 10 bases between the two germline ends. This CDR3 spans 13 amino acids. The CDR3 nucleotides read TGTGCCAGCAGCCAGACTCTCAGTTATGGCTACACCTTC. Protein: CASSQTLSYGYTF.

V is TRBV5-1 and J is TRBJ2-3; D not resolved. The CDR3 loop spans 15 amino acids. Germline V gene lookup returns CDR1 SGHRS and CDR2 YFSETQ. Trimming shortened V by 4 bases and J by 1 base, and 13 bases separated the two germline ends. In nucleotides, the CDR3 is TGCGCCAGCAGCCCAGGTCGTCGGGGCACAGATACGCAGTATTTT. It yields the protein CASSPGRRGTDTQYF. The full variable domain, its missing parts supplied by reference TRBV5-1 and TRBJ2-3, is KAGVTQTPRYLIKTRGQQVTLSCSPISGHRSVSWYQQTPGQGLQFLFEYFSETQRNKGNFPGRFSGRQFSNSRSEMNVSTLELGDSALYLCASSPGRRGTDTQYFGPGTRLTVL.

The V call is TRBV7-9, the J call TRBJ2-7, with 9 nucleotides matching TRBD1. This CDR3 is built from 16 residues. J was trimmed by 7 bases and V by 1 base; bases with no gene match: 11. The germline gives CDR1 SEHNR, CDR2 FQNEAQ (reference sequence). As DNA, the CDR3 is TGTGCCAGCAGCTTAGGGGAGACAGGGGGATTGAAAGAGCAGTACTTC. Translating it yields CASSLGETGGLKEQYF. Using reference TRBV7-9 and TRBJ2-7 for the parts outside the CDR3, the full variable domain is DTGVSQNPRHKITKRGQNVTFRCDPISEHNRLYWYRQTLGQGPEFLTYFQNEAQLEKSRLLSDRFSAERPKGSFSTLEIQRTEQGDSAMYLCASSLGETGGLKEQYFGPGTRLTVT.

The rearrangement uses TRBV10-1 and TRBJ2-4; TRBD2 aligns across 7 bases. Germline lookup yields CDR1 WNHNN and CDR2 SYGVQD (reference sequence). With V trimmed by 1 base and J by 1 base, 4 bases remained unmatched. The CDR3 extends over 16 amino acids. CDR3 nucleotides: TGCGCCAGCAGTGAGTGCGGGAGTAGGGCCAAAAACATTCAGTACTTC. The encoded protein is CASSECGSRAKNIQYF.

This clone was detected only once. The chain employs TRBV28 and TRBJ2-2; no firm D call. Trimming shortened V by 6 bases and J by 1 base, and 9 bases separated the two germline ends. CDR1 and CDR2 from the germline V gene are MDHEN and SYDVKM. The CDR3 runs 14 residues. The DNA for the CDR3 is TGTGCCAGCAGAGGAGAGGAGAACACCGGGGAGCTGTTTTTT. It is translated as CASRGEENTGELFF.

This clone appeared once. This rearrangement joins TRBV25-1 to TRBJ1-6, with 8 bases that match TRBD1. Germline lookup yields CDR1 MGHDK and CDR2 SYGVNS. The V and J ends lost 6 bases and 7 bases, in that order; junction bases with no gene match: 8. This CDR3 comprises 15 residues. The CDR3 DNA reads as TGTGCCAGCAGCCCCCAGGGGGCGCGAAATTCACCCCTCCACTTT. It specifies CASSPQGARNSPLHF.

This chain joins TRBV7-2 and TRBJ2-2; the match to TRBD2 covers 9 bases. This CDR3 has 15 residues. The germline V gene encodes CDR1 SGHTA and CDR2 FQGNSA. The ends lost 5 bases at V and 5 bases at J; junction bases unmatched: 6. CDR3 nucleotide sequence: TGTGCCAGCAGCAAATTAGCGGGAGCAACCGGGGAGCTGTTTTTT. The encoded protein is CASSKLAGATGELFF.